Following are 19 T cell receptor beta chains from one sample sequenced in a study of shared clonotypes between healthy human individuals (TCRdb year 2020). Libraries were prepared through the immunoSEQ multiplex PCR assay. In TCRdb, the immuneACCESS table is reduced to in-frame sequences with V and J assigned. These tables do not hold every clone; where another copy was compared, an unresolved V gene accounts for under half, and the others remain unexplained. Present in this sample are a few million clones, approximately 92% of which were seen just once. Roughly 0.14% of the sample lies in the top ten. Sequenced: naive CD4+ T cells sorted from blood. What this sample's cell subset or site label stands for: CD45RA+ positively selected. The receptors shown here come from a man aged 18 to 29 in good health.

The rearrangement links TRBV5-1 to TRBJ2-7; D unclear. The CDR3 totals 16 residues. Germline V lookup: CDR1 SGHRS, CDR2 YFSETQ. V gave up 0 bases and J gave up 3 bases, with 16 bases separating them. The CDR3 DNA sequence: TGCGCCAGCAGCTTGGAGGCCGCGAATAAACTCTACGAGCAGTACTTC. Protein product: CASSLEAANKLYEQYF.

This clone was detected only a few times. This chain uses TRBV5-1 with TRBJ1-5; D is undetermined. The ends were cut back, 4 bases at V and 6 bases at J, with 14 bases in the middle. Germline values: CDR1 SGHRS, CDR2 YFSETQ. This CDR3 comprises 14 residues. DNA for the CDR3: TGCGCCAGCAGCCTCCGCCTGGGGAGTCAGCCCCAGCATTTT. As protein: CASSLRLGSQPQHF.

V gene TRBV9 combines with J gene TRBJ2-2; possibly TRBD1 for D (6 bases). Trimming left V 3 bases short and J 7 bases short, with 13 bases between. The CDR3 runs 14 residues. From germline, CDR1 is SGDLS and CDR2 YYNGEE. CDR3: CASSAQGSIGELFF. CDR3 coding DNA: TGTGCCAGCAGCGCACAGGGTAGCATCGGGGAGCTGTTTTTT.

Worth noting for this clone: Within the sample, other DNA sequences also encode this same CDR3. The CDR3 spells CASSLDNQPQHF. The CDR3 DNA reads TGTGCCAGCAGCTTGGACAATCAGCCCCAGCATTTT. The chain links TRBV7-2 to TRBJ1-5, with D hard to call. Trimming took off 3 bases at V and 3 bases at J, with 3 bases between the two ends. The CDR3 has 12 residues. Germline V gene lookup returns CDR1 SGHTA and CDR2 FQGNSA.

On this clone itself: Distinct nucleotide sequences in the sample also encode this CDR3. V usage is TRBV18 and J usage is TRBJ2-6; the D is unclear. The germline V gene encodes CDR1 KGHSH and CDR2 LQKENI. This CDR3 spans 14 amino acids. Trimming removed 3 bases from V and 0 bases from J, with 3 bases in between. This CDR3 is CASSPTSGANVLTF. DNA for the CDR3: TGTGCCAGCTCACCGACCTCTGGGGCCAACGTCCTGACTTTC.

To note about this clone: Other DNA variants within this sample encode the same CDR3. CDR3 sequence: CASSEEGAGTGELFF. The CDR3 nucleotides are TGTGCCAGCAGTGAGGAGGGAGCGGGCACCGGGGAGCTGTTTTTT. The J gene is TRBJ2-2, the V gene TRBV2, with a tentative D call TRBD2 (6 bases). Trimming took off 3 bases at V and 4 bases at J, with 12 bases between the two ends. Germline CDR1 SNHLY, CDR2 FYNNEI. The CDR3 runs to 15 residues. The variable domain in full, with the rest retrieved from reference TRBV2 and TRBJ2-2, is EPEVTQTPSHQVTQMGQEVILRCVPISNHLYFYWYRQILGQKVEFLVSFYNNEISEKSEIFDDQFSVERPDGSNFTLKIRSTKLEDSAMYFCASSEEGAGTGELFFGEGSRLTVL.

The chain combines TRBV25-1 with TRBJ2-1; D uncertain. The germline V and J ends were trimmed by 2 bases and 9 bases, with 11 bases remaining between them. Germline CDR1 is MGHDK and CDR2 is SYGVNS. This CDR3 is built from 13 residues. CDR3 coding DNA: TGTGCCAGCAGTGAAGCAGGAGTCGGTGAGCAGTTCTTC. Its protein product is CASSEAGVGEQFF. Together with reference TRBV25-1 and TRBJ2-1, the CDR3 gives the full variable domain: EADIYQTPRYLVIGTGKKITLECSQTMGHDKMYWYQQDPGMELHLIHYSYGVNSTEKGDLSSESTVSRIRTEHFPLTLESARPSHTSQYLCASSEAGVGEQFFGPGTRLTVL.

The table lists this clone with a count of one. The chain carries TRBV11-2 and TRBJ1-2; a weak D match, TRBD1 (6 bases). The CDR3 has 15 residues. V shed 8 bases and J shed 8 bases, with 24 bases lying between them. From germline, CDR1 is SGHAT and CDR2 FQNNGV. CDR3: CASRKGGRGSSGYTF. The CDR3 nucleotides read TGTGCCAGCCGTAAGGGGGGCAGGGGAAGTTCGGGCTACACCTTC. Combining the CDR3 with reference TRBV11-2 and TRBJ1-2 gives the whole variable domain EAGVAQSPRYKIIEKRQSVAFWCNPISGHATLYWYQQILGQGPKLLIQFQNNGVVDDSQLPKDRFSAERLKGVDSTLKIQPAKLEDSAVYLCASRKGGRGSSGYTFGSGTRLTVV.

The rearrangement joins TRBV1 to TRBJ2-7; the D call of TRBD2 is as the table states it, not checked on the DNA. TRBV1 is deemed a pseudogene. The CDR3 consists of 16 residues. Written as DNA, the CDR3 is TGCACCAGCAGCCAAGATTCGCTAGCGGGGTCTTACGAGCAGTACTTC. Protein sequence: CTSSQDSLAGSYEQYF.

This chain uses TRBV5-4 with TRBJ1-1, with unresolved D. CDR3 length equals 16 residues. The germline CDR1 and CDR2 sequences are SGHNT and YYREEE (reference sequence). Trimming took off 4 bases at V and 10 bases at J, with 26 bases between the two ends. The CDR3 bases are TGTGCCAGCAGCCCCACGGGGAGGGAAGGTAAATTCGGAGCTTTCTTT. This encodes CASSPTGREGKFGAFF.

This clone was found a few times. The V gene is TRBV10-3, the J gene TRBJ1-4; weak D call: TRBD1 (5 bases). Germline CDR1 ENHRY, CDR2 SYGVKD. V lost 2 bases and J lost 13, with 17 bases in between. The CDR3 loop spans 14 amino acids. The CDR3 sequence: CAISEAGLGVLLFF. The CDR3 DNA reads as TGTGCCATCAGTGAGGCAGGGCTCGGAGTATTACTGTTTTTT.

This clone is a singleton in its sample. CDR3 nucleotides: TGTGCCAGCACAAAACCGGGACTTGGGAACACTGAAGCTTTCTTT. It translates to CASTKPGLGNTEAFF. The chain couples TRBV7-8 to TRBJ1-1; TRBD1 might be the D (5 bases). The V and J ends lost 7 bases and 1 base respectively, with 16 bases between them. The V gene's germline CDR1 is SGHVS and CDR2 FQNEAQ. The CDR3 loop spans 15 amino acids.

The chain has TRBV2 and TRBJ2-2; D unclear. The CDR3 contains 15 residues. V lost 4 bases to trimming and J lost 0 bases, with 9 bases between them. Germline V CDR1 and CDR2: SNHLY, FYNNEI. In nucleotides, the CDR3 is TGTGCCAGCAGTGTTACGGTCCCGAACACCGGGGAGCTGTTTTTT. The encoded protein is CASSVTVPNTGELFF.

The chain recombines TRBV7-8 with TRBJ2-7; tentative D call: TRBD1 (6 bases). V was shortened by 5 bases and J by 0 bases, with 17 bases between the two germline ends. The length of the CDR3 is 16 residues. Germline values: CDR1 SGHVS, CDR2 FQNEAQ. CDR3 sequence reads: CASSQGPGTHSYEQYF. The CDR3 nucleotides are TGTGCCAGCAGCCAAGGACCCGGGACACACTCCTACGAGCAGTACTTC.

This clone was picked up a small number of times. The chain recombines TRBV29-1 with TRBJ1-1, with 8 nucleotides matching TRBD1. Trimming cost V 5 bases and J 4 bases; bases outside gene matches: 9. Per the germline V gene, CDR1 is SQVTM and CDR2 is ANQGSEA. There are 14 residues in the CDR3. Here the CDR3 reads CSVRPPGGSTEAFF. The DNA for the CDR3 is TGCAGCGTTCGTCCGCCAGGGGGCTCCACTGAAGCTTTCTTT.

This clone came up once. Other DNA sequences from this sample encode an identical CDR3 as well. V and J are TRBV6-5 and TRBJ2-5, with D maybe TRBD2 (5 bases). CDR3 length equals 12 residues. Deletions cut 5 bases from V and 5 bases from J, with 9 bases between. The V gene's germline CDR1 is MNHEY and CDR2 SVGAGI. The CDR3 spells CASSRTGETQYF. The CDR3 DNA reads as TGTGCCAGCAGTAGGACGGGGGAGACCCAGTACTTC.

This clone was seen only once. The rearrangement links TRBV5-1 to TRBJ1-1, with 8 bases fitting TRBD1. V dropped 0 bases and J dropped 4; count of bases not matched to a gene: 5. Per the germline V gene, CDR1 is SGHRS and CDR2 is YFSETQ. CDR3 length: 15 residues. CDR3 protein: CASSLVGQGITEAFF. CDR3 coding DNA: TGCGCCAGCAGCTTGGTTGGACAGGGAATCACTGAAGCTTTCTTT.

The chain couples TRBV5-1 to TRBJ1-6; tentative D call: TRBD1 (5 bases). V was shortened by 7 bases and J by 0 bases, with 20 bases between the two germline ends. The CDR3 contains 18 residues. The germline V gene has CDR1 SGHRS and CDR2 YFSETQ. The CDR3 protein is CASATYLQGSSYNSPLHF. The CDR3 DNA sequence: TGCGCCAGCGCTACCTACCTCCAGGGAAGCTCCTATAATTCACCCCTCCACTTT.

This chain links TRBV30 with TRBJ2-1, with a weak D call TRBD2 (6 bases). Germline V gene sequence: CDR1 GTSNPN, CDR2 SVGIG (reference sequence). The CDR3 totals 14 residues. Trimming took off 4 bases at V and 9 bases at J, with 19 bases between the two ends. The DNA of the CDR3 is TGTGCCTGGACCCCGGGACTGGGCCGAGGTGAGCAGTTCTTC. As protein: CAWTPGLGRGEQFF. Based on the CDR3 plus reference TRBV30 and TRBJ2-1, the full variable domain is SQTIHQWPATLVQPVGSPLSLECTVEGTSNPNLYWYRQAAGRGLQLLFYSVGIGQISSEVPQNLSASRPQDRQFILSSKKLLLSDSGFYLCAWTPGLGRGEQFFGPGTRLTVL.